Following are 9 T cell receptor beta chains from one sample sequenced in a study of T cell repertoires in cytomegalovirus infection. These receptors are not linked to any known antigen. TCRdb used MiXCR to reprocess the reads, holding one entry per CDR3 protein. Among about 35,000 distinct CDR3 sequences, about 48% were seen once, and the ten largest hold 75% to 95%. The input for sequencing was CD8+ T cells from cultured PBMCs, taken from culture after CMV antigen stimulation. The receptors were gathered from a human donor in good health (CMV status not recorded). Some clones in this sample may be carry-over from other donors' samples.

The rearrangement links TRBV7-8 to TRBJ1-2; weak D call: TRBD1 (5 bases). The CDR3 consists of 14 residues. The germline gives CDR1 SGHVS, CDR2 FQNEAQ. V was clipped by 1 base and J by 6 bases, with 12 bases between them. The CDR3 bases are TGTGCCAGCAGCTTAGTTCAGGGAAGGGATGGCTACACCTTC. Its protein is CASSLVQGRDGYTF. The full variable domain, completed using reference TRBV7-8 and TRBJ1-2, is GAGVSQSPRYKVAKRGQDVALRCDPISGHVSLFWYQQALGQGPEFLTYFQNEAQLDKSGLPSDRFFAERPEGSVSTLKIQRTQQEDSAVYLCASSLVQGRDGYTFGSGTRLTVV.

The CDR3 loop reads CASSYWVNEQFF. In nucleotides, the CDR3 is TGTGCCAGCAGTTACTGGGTCAATGAGCAGTTCTTC. V usage is TRBV6-6 and J usage is TRBJ2-1; D remains ambiguous. The V gene lost 1 base and the J gene lost 6 bases, with 4 bases spanning the gap. This CDR3 comprises 12 residues. CDR1 and CDR2 from the germline V gene are MNHNY and SVGAGI (reference sequence).

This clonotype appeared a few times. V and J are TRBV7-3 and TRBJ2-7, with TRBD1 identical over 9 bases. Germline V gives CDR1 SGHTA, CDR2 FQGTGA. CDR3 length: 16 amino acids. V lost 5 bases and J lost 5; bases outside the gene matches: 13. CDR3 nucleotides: TGTGCCAGCAGCCCAACAGGGGGCGGGAGCGGGCACGAGCAGTACTTC. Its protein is CASSPTGGGSGHEQYF. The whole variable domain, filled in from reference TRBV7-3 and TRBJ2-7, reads GAGVSQTPSNKVTEKGKYVELRCDPISGHTALYWYRQSLGQGPEFLIYFQGTGAADDSGLPNDRFFAVRPEGSVSTLKIQRTERGDSAVYLCASSPTGGGSGHEQYFGPGTRLTVT.

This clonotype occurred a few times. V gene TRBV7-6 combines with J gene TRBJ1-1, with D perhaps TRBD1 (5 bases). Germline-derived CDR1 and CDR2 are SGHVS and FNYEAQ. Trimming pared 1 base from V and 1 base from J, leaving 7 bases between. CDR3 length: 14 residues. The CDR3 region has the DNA TGTGCCAGCAGCTTAGGGGGGAGGAACACTGAAGCTTTCTTT. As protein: CASSLGGRNTEAFF.

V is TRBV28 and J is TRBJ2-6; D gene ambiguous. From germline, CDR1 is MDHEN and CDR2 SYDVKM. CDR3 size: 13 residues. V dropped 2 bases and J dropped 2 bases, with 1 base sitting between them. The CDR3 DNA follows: TGTGCCAGCAGTTTAGCTGGGGCCAACGTCCTGACTTTC. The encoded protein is CASSLAGANVLTF.

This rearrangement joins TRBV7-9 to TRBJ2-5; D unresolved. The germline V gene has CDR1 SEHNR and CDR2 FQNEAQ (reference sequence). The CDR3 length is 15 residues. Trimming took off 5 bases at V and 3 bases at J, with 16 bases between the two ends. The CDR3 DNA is TGTGCCAGCAGCGCGTCCCCAAGGACCGAAGAGACCCAGTACTTC. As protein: CASSASPRTEETQYF.

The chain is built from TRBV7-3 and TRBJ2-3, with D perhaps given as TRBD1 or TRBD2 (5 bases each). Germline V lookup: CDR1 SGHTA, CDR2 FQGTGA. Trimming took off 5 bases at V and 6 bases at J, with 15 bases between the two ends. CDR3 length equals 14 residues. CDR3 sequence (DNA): TGTGCCAGCAGCCCGGGACCCCGAGGGGATACGCAGTATTTT. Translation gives CASSPGPRGDTQYF.

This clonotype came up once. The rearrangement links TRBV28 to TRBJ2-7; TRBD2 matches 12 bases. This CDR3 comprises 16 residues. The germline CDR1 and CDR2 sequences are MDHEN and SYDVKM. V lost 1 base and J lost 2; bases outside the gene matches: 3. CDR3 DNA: TGTGCCAGCAGTTTATCCCGACTAGCGGGAGCCTACGAGCAGTACTTC. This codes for CASSLSRLAGAYEQYF.

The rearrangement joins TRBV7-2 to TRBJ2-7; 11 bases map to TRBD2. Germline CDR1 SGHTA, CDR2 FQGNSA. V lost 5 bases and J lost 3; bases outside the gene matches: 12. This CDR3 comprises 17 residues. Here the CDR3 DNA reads TGTGCCAGCAGCCCCAGTAGGACCGGGACTAGCGGCTACGAGCAGTACTTC. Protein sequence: CASSPSRTGTSGYEQYF.